This TCR beta chain emerged from a study of blood T cell repertoires in COVID-19. Study details: Samples taken during acute and convalescent COVID-19 were collected in the United States, Italy and Spain. T cells, B-cell-depleted T cells, or PBMCs supplied cDNA or gDNA.

The germline CDR1 and CDR2 sequences are MNHEY and SVGAGI. Trimming removed 6 bases at V and 7 bases at J, with 10 bases between. The CDR3 length is 12 residues. Enrollees, about 18 to 90 years old, lived in roughly 24 US areas. Method: immunoSEQ multiplex PCR; TCRdb's copy keeps in-frame clones and lacks some. The data hold fewer than 200,000 clones, with 75% to 90% observed a single time. This receptor was identified in a woman aged 50 to 65 who had recovered from COVID-19. The V call is TRBV6-5, the J call TRBJ1-5; unclear D gene. Source material: PBMCs or T cells enriched from blood (not recorded which). CDR3 bases: TGTGCCAGCAGCCAAGTGGGCCAGCCCCAGCATTTT. It encodes CASSQVGQPQHF.